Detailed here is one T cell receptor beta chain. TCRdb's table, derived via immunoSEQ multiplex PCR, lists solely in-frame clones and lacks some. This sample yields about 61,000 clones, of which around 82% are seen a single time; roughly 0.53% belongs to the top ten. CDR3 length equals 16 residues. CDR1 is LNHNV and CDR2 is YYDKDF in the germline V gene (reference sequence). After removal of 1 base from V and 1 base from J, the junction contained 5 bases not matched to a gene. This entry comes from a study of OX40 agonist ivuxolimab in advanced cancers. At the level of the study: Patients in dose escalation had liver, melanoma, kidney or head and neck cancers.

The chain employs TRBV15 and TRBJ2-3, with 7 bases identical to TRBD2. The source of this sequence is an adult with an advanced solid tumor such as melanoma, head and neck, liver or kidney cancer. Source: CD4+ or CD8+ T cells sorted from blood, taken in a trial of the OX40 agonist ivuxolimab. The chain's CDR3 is CATSRGTSSGTDTQYF. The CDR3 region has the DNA TGTGCCACCAGCAGAGGGACTAGTTCGGGCACAGATACGCAGTATTTT.